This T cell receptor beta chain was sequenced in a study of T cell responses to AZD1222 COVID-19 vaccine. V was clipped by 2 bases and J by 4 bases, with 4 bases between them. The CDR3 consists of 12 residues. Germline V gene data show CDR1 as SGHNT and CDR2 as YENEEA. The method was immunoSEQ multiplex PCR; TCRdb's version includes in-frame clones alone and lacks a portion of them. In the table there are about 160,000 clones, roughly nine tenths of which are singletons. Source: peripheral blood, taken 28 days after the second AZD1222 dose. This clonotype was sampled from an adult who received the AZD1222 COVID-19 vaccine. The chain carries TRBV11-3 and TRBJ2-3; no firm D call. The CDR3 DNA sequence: TGTGCCAGCAGCTTATGGGCAGATACGCAGTATTTT. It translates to CASSLWADTQYF. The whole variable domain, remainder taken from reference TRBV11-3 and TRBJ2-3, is EAGVVQSPRYKIIEKKQPVAFWCNPISGHNTLYWYLQNLGQGPELLIRYENEEAVDDSQLPKDRFSAERLKGVDSTLKIQPAELGDSAVYLCASSLWADTQYFGPGTRLTVL.